The 7 T cell receptor beta chains reported below all come from one sample, sequenced in a study of T cells expressing NK-cell markers. TCRdb re-analyzed the 5' RACE reads; it lists each CDR3 protein once, without DNA. This sample's table reports 300,000 to 450,000 distinct CDR3 sequences. Sequences were obtained from blood T cells: a sorted CD56 or NKG2C T cell subset, CD4+ or CD8+ T cells, or bulk PBMC T cells (not recorded which). These TCRs come from a man aged 18 to 69 in good health.

The gene calls are TRBV7-8 and TRBJ2-3. Germline V gives CDR1 SGHVS, CDR2 FQNEAQ. The CDR3 sequence is 15 residues long. The CDR3 reads CASSPMSGNTDTQYF. Full variable domain (remainder filled in from reference TRBV7-8 and TRBJ2-3): GAGVSQSPRYKVAKRGQDVALRCDPISGHVSLFWYQQALGQGPEFLTYFQNEAQLDKSGLPSDRFFAERPEGSVSTLKIQRTQQEDSAVYLCASSPMSGNTDTQYFGPGTRLTVL.

The CDR3 region is CSARDGLSTEAFF. The chain joins TRBV20-1 to TRBJ1-1; the TRBD1 assignment by TCRdb is unverifiable without DNA. The CDR3 runs to 13 residues. The germline CDR1 and CDR2 sequences are DFQATT and SNEGSKA (reference sequence).

The chain uses TRBV2 and TRBJ2-1; there is no DNA to check the TCRdb D call of TRBD2. CDR3 length: 15 amino acids. Germline V lookup: CDR1 SNHLY, CDR2 FYNNEI. CDR3 sequence reads: CASSVQLTRGNEQFF.

The chain uses TRBV20-1 and TRBJ2-3; TCRdb returns TRBD2, unconfirmable since there is no DNA. The CDR3 is 12 residues long. Germline assignment: CDR1 DFQATT and CDR2 SNEGSKA (reference sequence). The CDR3 is CSARTSGGSLYF.

V usage is TRBV23-1 and J usage is TRBJ2-2; absent DNA, TCRdb's TRBD1 call cannot be checked. TRBV23-1 is annotated as an ORF whose role is uncertain. This CDR3 is built from 16 residues. The chain's CDR3 is CASSGGAGENTGELFF.

The CDR3 loop is CASSLFKGGGAETQYF. V is TRBV12-3 or TRBV12-4 and J is TRBJ2-5; TCRdb proposes TRBD2, but this gene call is untestable without DNA. The CDR3 consists of 16 residues.

This chain uses TRBV10-3 with TRBJ2-5. CDR1 and CDR2 (germline): ENHRY, SYGVKD. This CDR3 has 13 amino acids. CDR3 amino acids: CAISEPQPGTQYF.